These 24 T cell receptor beta chains originate from one sample sequenced in a study of response to subunit inactivated influenza vaccine. TCRdb reprocessed the RT-PCR reads via MiXCR and lists one record per CDR3 protein. Here the sample spans roughly 700,000 distinct CDR3 sequences, approximately 14% being singletons. The input for sequencing was PBMCs from blood, taken 14 to 15 days before vaccination. Receptor source: a man aged 45-65 years who received an inactivated influenza vaccine.

The table lists this clonotype with many counts. The chain employs TRBV5-1 and TRBJ1-1; 7 bases fit TRBD1. Germline V gives CDR1 SGHRS, CDR2 YFSETQ. The CDR3 totals 14 residues. V was clipped by 4 bases and J by 7 bases; unmatched bases: 10. CDR3 DNA: TGCGCCAGCAGCGTGGACAGGCTCGTGAGTGAAGCTTTCTTT. It encodes CASSVDRLVSEAFF.

In this sample, this clonotype turned up a few times. The chain has TRBV6-1 and TRBJ2-7; 11 nucleotides match TRBD1. Germline-derived CDR1 and CDR2 are MNHNS and SASEGT. J lost 0 bases, V lost 3 bases, and 10 bases had no gene match. The CDR3 sequence is 18 residues long. This CDR3 reads CASSETGTGGPHSYEQYF. The CDR3 nucleotides read TGTGCCAGCAGTGAGACCGGGACAGGGGGTCCCCACTCCTACGAGCAGTACTTC.

V is TRBV5-8 and J is TRBJ1-1; 8 bases align to TRBD1. The CDR3 loop spans 14 amino acids. The junction had 3 bases not matched to a gene; V was cut back by 0 bases and J by 5 bases. Germline CDR1 SGHTS, CDR2 YDEGEE. CDR3 region: CASSLGQGWTEAFF. The DNA of the CDR3 is TGTGCCAGCAGCTTGGGACAGGGGTGGACTGAAGCTTTCTTT.

V gene TRBV7-2 combines with J gene TRBJ1-1; the D is unclear. The CDR3 loop spans 13 amino acids. Trimming shortened V by 1 base and J by 10 bases, and 13 bases separated the two germline ends. Germline V CDR1 and CDR2: SGHTA, FQGNSA. In DNA form, the CDR3 reads TGTGCCAGCAGCTTAGTCAGCAGTTGGGTAGCTTTCTTT. Translated, it gives CASSLVSSWVAFF.

This clonotype occurred many times. This CDR3 is CASSPGLYEQFF. DNA for the CDR3: TGTGCCAGCTCACCCGGACTATATGAGCAGTTCTTC. The chain employs TRBV18 and TRBJ2-1, with a possible D match to TRBD2 (6 bases). The CDR3 totals 12 residues. V lost 3 bases to trimming and J lost 8 bases, with 8 bases between them. Germline CDR1 reads KGHSH; CDR2 reads LQKENI.

V gene TRBV10-3 combines with J gene TRBJ2-1; 8 positions match TRBD2. CDR1 and CDR2 from the germline V gene are ENHRY and SYGVKD. Unmatched junction bases numbered 15, after V lost 10 bases and J lost 4 bases. The CDR3 is made up of 16 amino acids. The CDR3: CATKRGTGLEYNEQFF. As DNA, the CDR3 is TGTGCCACGAAACGTGGGACGGGACTAGAGTACAATGAGCAGTTCTTC.

V is TRBV7-8 and J is TRBJ1-1; 7 nucleotides match TRBD1. This CDR3 has 17 amino acids. V lost 3 bases, J lost 1 base, and 11 bases stayed unmatched. The V gene's germline CDR1 is SGHVS and CDR2 FQNEAQ. The DNA of the CDR3 is TGTGCCAGCAGCTTCTCCGGGACAGTATTGAAGAACACTGAAGCTTTCTTT. This sequence encodes CASSFSGTVLKNTEAFF.

This clonotype was seen a handful of times. The J gene is TRBJ2-7, the V gene TRBV12-3 or TRBV12-4; D is possibly TRBD1 (5 bases). The CDR3 consists of 13 residues. Trimming pared 5 bases from V and 4 bases from J, leaving 12 bases between. The CDR3 sequence: CASSQTTEYEQYF. CDR3 nucleotide sequence: TGTGCCAGCAGTCAAACGACAGAATACGAGCAGTACTTC.

This clonotype was counted a few times. V gene TRBV4-2 combines with J gene TRBJ2-5, with D possibly being TRBD1 or TRBD2 (5 bases each). V dropped 0 bases and J dropped 4 bases, with 9 bases sitting between them. This CDR3 has 14 residues. Germline CDR1 and CDR2: LGHNA and YNFKEQ. The CDR3 sequence is CASSQDQGRETQYF. The CDR3 DNA follows: TGTGCCAGCAGCCAAGATCAGGGACGAGAGACCCAGTACTTC.

In regard to this clonotype: Germline is not matched at one junction end, which may reflect a read error. V gene TRBV20-1 combines with J gene TRBJ2-2; D call uncertain. CDR3 size: 16 residues. Germline V lookup: CDR1 DFQATT, CDR2 SNEGSKA (reference sequence). CDR3 sequence reads: CCASDTLNTNTGELFF. In DNA form, the CDR3 reads TGCTGTGCGAGTGACACGCTGAATACGAACACCGGGGAGCTGTTTTTT.

This clonotype was counted a few times. The chain uses TRBV6-1 and TRBJ1-1; TRBD1 matches at 12 bases. Germline lookup yields CDR1 MNHNS and CDR2 SASEGT. J was trimmed by 5 bases and V by 10 bases; bases with no gene match: 8. This CDR3 contains 14 residues. CDR3 nucleotides: TGTGCCACCGCGGGACAGGGGGCGTGGACTGAAGCTTTCTTT. This encodes CATAGQGAWTEAFF.

This clonotype has a handful of counts. The chain recombines TRBV15 with TRBJ1-5; D is unclear. This CDR3 is 16 amino acids long. V shed 0 bases and J shed 3 bases, with 12 bases lying between them. The germline V gene has CDR1 LNHNV and CDR2 YYDKDF (reference sequence). The DNA of the CDR3 is TGTGCCACCAGCAGAGATTTGAGACGGAACAATCAGCCCCAGCATTTT. This sequence encodes CATSRDLRRNNQPQHF.

The chain links TRBV28 to TRBJ2-7; 10 bases line up with TRBD1. With V trimmed by 6 bases and J by 1 base, 3 bases remained unmatched. Germline CDR1 and CDR2: MDHEN and SYDVKM. The CDR3 is 14 residues long. The CDR3 reads CASRDRGNSYEQYF. DNA for the CDR3: TGTGCCAGCAGGGACAGGGGGAATTCCTACGAGCAGTACTTC.

There are a few counts of this clonotype. This chain joins TRBV3-1 and TRBJ2-5; a weak D match, TRBD1 (6 bases). Between the trimmed V and J ends, which lost 1 base and 5 bases, there was a span of 20 bases. CDR3 length equals 17 residues. CDR1 and CDR2 (germline): LGHDT, YNNKEL (reference sequence). CDR3 protein: CASSQGQVLRVGETQYF. CDR3 nucleotides: TGTGCCAGCAGCCAAGGACAGGTTTTGAGGGTTGGGGAGACCCAGTACTTC.

This clonotype occurred a few times. CDR3 bases: TGTGCCTGGGGACCGTCGAGCTCCTACGAGCAGTACTTC. It is translated as CAWGPSSSYEQYF. The genes are TRBV30 and TRBJ2-7; no definite D call. V was shortened by 5 bases and J by 0 bases, with 11 bases between the two germline ends. The length of the CDR3 is 13 residues. Germline V gives CDR1 GTSNPN, CDR2 SVGIG (reference sequence).

This clonotype came up a few times. CDR3 amino acids: CASSLPTGGGMNTEAFF. In DNA form, the CDR3 reads TGTGCCAGCAGCTTGCCGACAGGGGGAGGCATGAACACTGAAGCTTTCTTT. The rearrangement links TRBV5-6 to TRBJ1-1; 9 bases match TRBD1. Per the germline V gene, CDR1 is SGHDT and CDR2 is YYEEEE. This CDR3 region has 17 residues. Trimming at V came to 1 base and at J to 0 bases, leaving 7 bases not matched to a gene.

The chain joins TRBV10-3 to TRBJ2-2; possibly TRBD1 or TRBD2 for D (5 bases each). Germline CDR1 reads ENHRY; CDR2 reads SYGVKD. The CDR3 length is 14 residues. With 7 bases removed from V and 6 bases from J, the gap between germline ends came to 15 bases. CDR3: CAITGARGPGELFF. The CDR3 DNA reads TGTGCCATCACCGGGGCGCGAGGGCCCGGGGAGCTGTTTTTT.

This clonotype was observed at least ten times. The chain combines TRBV27 with TRBJ1-5; 8 bases agree with TRBD1. Germline V CDR1 and CDR2: MNHEY, SMNVEV (reference sequence). CDR3 length: 13 residues. The V and J ends lost 6 bases and 4 bases, in that order; junction bases with no gene match: 2. CDR3 region: CASSNRGNQPQHF. CDR3 sequence (DNA): TGTGCCAGCAGCAACAGGGGGAATCAGCCCCAGCATTTT.

This clonotype has only a few counts. The genes are TRBV7-8 and TRBJ1-2; D is possibly TRBD1 (5 bases). V was shortened by 5 bases and J by 2 bases, with 18 bases between the two germline ends. The CDR3 loop spans 16 amino acids. The germline CDR1 and CDR2 sequences are SGHVS and FQNEAQ. CDR3 region: CASSPFGDGENYGYTF. For the CDR3, the DNA is TGTGCCAGCAGCCCGTTTGGGGACGGAGAGAACTATGGCTACACCTTC.

This clonotype was counted a few times. V and J are TRBV30 and TRBJ1-4; D call uncertain. In germline, CDR1 is GTSNPN, CDR2 SVGIG (reference sequence). The CDR3 has 13 amino acids. V was shortened by 1 base and J by 8 bases, with 11 bases between the two germline ends. The CDR3 sequence: CAWSAGASEKLFF. CDR3 coding DNA: TGTGCCTGGAGTGCGGGCGCGAGCGAAAAACTGTTTTTT.

This clonotype was counted between two and nine times. The chain is built from TRBV18 and TRBJ2-4; D not certain. The CDR3 has 14 residues. V lost 6 bases, J lost 6 bases, and 15 bases lay in between. CDR1 KGHSH and CDR2 LQKENI come from the germline V gene. The CDR3 sequence: CASSPQEMRNIQYF. In DNA form, the CDR3 reads TGTGCCAGCTCGCCTCAGGAGATGCGAAACATTCAGTACTTC.

This clonotype has only a few counts. The chain is built from TRBV7-9 and TRBJ2-1, with 13 nucleotides matching TRBD2. This CDR3 region has 15 residues. The V segment lost 3 bases and the J segment 8 bases; nucleotides outside the gene matches: 4. Germline lookup yields CDR1 SEHNR and CDR2 FQNEAQ (reference sequence). This CDR3 is CASSFRTSGSDEQFF. The CDR3 region has the DNA TGTGCCAGCAGCTTCCGGACTAGCGGGAGCGATGAGCAGTTCTTC.

As regards this clonotype: Compared with germline, one end of the junction differs, possibly owing to a read error. V gene TRBV11-1 combines with J gene TRBJ2-4, with 7 positions matching TRBD1. The CDR3 extends over 20 amino acids. Germline assignment: CDR1 SGHAT and CDR2 FQDESV (reference sequence). In DNA form, the CDR3 reads TGCGCCAGCAGCCCCACACATCTTTCCCGACAGGGCGGAACCAAAAACATTCAGTACTTC. This codes for CASSPTHLSRQGGTKNIQYF.

This clonotype was counted a few times. The chain links TRBV25-1 to TRBJ1-2, with D possibly TRBD1 on 5 matching bases. V was pared by 2 bases and J by 5 bases, with 9 bases between. The CDR3 runs 13 residues. Germline V gene sequence: CDR1 MGHDK, CDR2 SYGVNS. The CDR3: CASSEPGRYGYTF. CDR3 bases: TGTGCCAGCAGTGAACCAGGGAGGTATGGCTACACCTTC.